The entry that follows covers one T cell receptor (beta chain) sequence. Its antigen remains unidentified. Exclusion applied to patients with autoimmune disease history or systemic immunosuppression. This record comes from a study of OX40 agonist ivuxolimab in advanced cancers. In the study overall: Patients in the trial were receiving intravenous ivuxolimab every 2 weeks, at doses of 0.01 to 10 mg/kg. Previous treatment with anti-PD-1, anti-PD-L1 or anti-CTLA-4 therapy was allowed; 35% to 50% had received some.

Whole-study findings and limits: Clonal expansion among partial responders at 0.1-3.0 mg/kg ranked near the lowest.

J was trimmed by 2 bases and V by 4 bases; bases with no gene match: 15. In germline, CDR1 is SGHRS, CDR2 YFSETQ. This CDR3 is 20 amino acids long. Method: immunoSEQ multiplex PCR; TCRdb's copy keeps in-frame clones and lacks some. The profile covers tens of thousands of clones, with around 80% appearing a single time and about a third taken by the ten largest. The receptor's source is an adult with an advanced solid tumor such as melanoma, head and neck, liver or kidney cancer. J is TRBJ2-1 and V is TRBV5-1; 13 positions agree with TRBD2. The sequences come from CD4+ or CD8+ T cells sorted from blood, collected in a trial of the OX40 agonist ivuxolimab. The DNA for the CDR3 is TGCGCCAGCAGCCGAGGTACTAGCGGGAGGGATTACGGCGCCTACAATGAGCAGTTCTTC. Translating it yields CASSRGTSGRDYGAYNEQFF.